This TCR beta chain was recovered during a study of blood T cell repertoires in COVID-19. About the research overall: T cells, B-cell-depleted T cells, or PBMCs provided the cDNA or gDNA that served as material.

Germline trimming cut 3 bases from V and 11 bases from J; bases unmatched to any gene: 13. Germline CDR1 reads SGHTS; CDR2 reads YDEGEE. This CDR3 is 15 amino acids long. TCRdb keeps only in-frame clones here, not all; method: immunoSEQ multiplex PCR. The profile covers fewer than 250,000 clones, with approximately 86% appearing a single time and 0.72% taken by the ten largest. The sample consisted of peripheral blood. This clonotype was obtained from a man aged 35-49 years with acute or convalescent COVID-19. The V call is TRBV5-8, the J call TRBJ1-5; 8 bases agree with TRBD1. The CDR3 loop reads CASSSGTGGFNTQHF. In nucleotides, the CDR3 is TGTGCCAGCAGCTCCGGGACAGGAGGTTTTAATACCCAGCATTTT.